This T cell receptor beta chain was profiled in a study of blood T cell repertoires in COVID-19. Looking at the study overall: From the United States, Italy and Spain came samples of acute and convalescent COVID-19. From T cells, B-cell-depleted T cells, or PBMCs came the material, which was cDNA or gDNA.

The CDR3 covers 15 residues. Germline assignment: CDR1 SEHNR and CDR2 FQNEAQ (reference sequence). J lost 4 bases, V lost 3 bases, and 6 bases had no gene match. In the source study's methods: Quantification of nucleated cells was approximated via reference gene primer amplification. The data were produced by immunoSEQ multiplex PCR, yet TCRdb's version contains in-frame clones alone and is incomplete. Clonal size and the V and J genes are those of that table, whereas D and trimming came from the DNA. The profile shows 99,000 or so clones, over 75% of them singletons. The receptor was isolated from a man aged 50 to 59 with acute or convalescent COVID-19. V and J are TRBV7-9 and TRBJ2-5, with TRBD1 matching over 9 bases. The material sequenced was peripheral blood. The CDR3 region has the DNA TGTGCCAGCAGCTTTAGGGACAGGGAAGGAGAGACCCAGTACTTC. This encodes CASSFRDREGETQYF.